These T cell receptor beta chains were read from a single sample in a study of response to subunit inactivated influenza vaccine. A single record per CDR3 protein comes from TCRdb applying MiXCR to the RT-PCR reads. The sample includes about 480,000 distinct CDR3 sequences, approximately 11% of them seen just once. The sample here was PBMCs from blood, taken roughly 6 weeks after vaccination. Receptors originate from a man over 45 who received an inactivated influenza vaccine. The CDR3 runs from the conserved cysteine through the conserved F or W. D genes are given only for firm matches. Clone sizes are given selectively: once, few, many, or a class where the clone is expanded.

j_call v_call d_call clone_size cdr3_nt cdr3_aa
TRBJ2-7 TRBV20-1 TRBD1 - TGCAGTGCTCGGACAGGGGTAAACGAGCAGTACTTC CSARTGVNEQYF
TRBJ1-1 TRBV9 - - TGTGCCAGCAGTGACTTGCAGAACACTGAAGCTTTCTTT CASSDLQNTEAFF
TRBJ2-7 TRBV20-1 TRBD1 - TGCAGTGCCCCCCCCGTCGGACAGGGCTCCTACGAGCAGTACTTC CSAPPVGQGSYEQYF
TRBJ1-1 TRBV4-3 TRBD1 few TGCGCCAGCAGCCAAGATTCCGGGACAGGGTTCACTGAAGCTTTCTTT CASSQDSGTGFTEAFF
TRBJ2-7 TRBV29-1 - few TGCAGCGTTGACCGGGACGGCTCCTACGAGCAGTACTTC CSVDRDGSYEQYF
TRBJ2-5 TRBV15 - - TGTGCCACCAGCAGAGTATACACAGGAGAGACCCAGTACTTC CATSRVYTGETQYF
TRBJ2-3 TRBV6-2/TRBV6-3 TRBD2 - TGTGCCAGCAGTCGTCCTCCTAGCGGGGTCACAGATACGCAGTATTTT CASSRPPSGVTDTQYF
TRBJ2-5 TRBV7-6 TRBD1 - TGTGCCAGCAGCCATCGACTGACAGGGTCGGAGACCCAGTACTTC CASSHRLTGSETQYF
TRBJ2-1 TRBV6-2/TRBV6-3 - - TGTGCCAGCAGGCCAAGGACCCCCTGGGATGAGCAGTTCTTC CASRPRTPWDEQFF
TRBJ1-1 TRBV7-8 - - TGTGCCAGCACTCTTGCGATTTGGTGGAACACTGAAGCTTTCTTT CASTLAIWWNTEAFF
TRBJ1-2 TRBV7-9 - few TGTGCCAGCAGCTCTACCTACTATGGCTACACCTTC CASSSTYYGYTF
TRBJ1-4 TRBV7-2 - many TGTGCCAGCAGCCCTAGGGGGAGTGCTAATGAAAAACTGTTTTTT CASSPRGSANEKLFF
TRBJ2-7 TRBV5-6 - - TGTGCCAGCAGCTGGGGACACCAGGCCTACGAGCAGTACTTC CASSWGHQAYEQYF
TRBJ2-4 TRBV5-8 - - TGTGCCAGCAGCTTGGGCGGGGACATTCAGTACTTC CASSLGGDIQYF
TRBJ2-7 TRBV29-1 TRBD2 many TGCAGCGTTACCGGGACTAGCGGCTATCCCTCCTACGAGCAGTACTTC CSVTGTSGYPSYEQYF
TRBJ2-3 TRBV7-6 TRBD2 - TGTGCCAGCAGCTTAGGCGGCGGGGGGGGAACAGATACGCAGTATTTT CASSLGGGGGTDTQYF
TRBJ2-5 TRBV28 - many TGTGCCAGCAGTTTAATGGGGCACGAAGAGACCCAGTACTTC CASSLMGHEETQYF
TRBJ2-6 TRBV30 - - TGTGCCTGGAGTGTAGGGGGAATGTTGATCTCTGGGGCCAACGTCCTGACTTTC CAWSVGGMLISGANVLTF
TRBJ2-7 TRBV7-2 - - TGTGCCAGCAGCTTAACCGTCCCGGGAGTTGGCGAGCAGTACTTC CASSLTVPGVGEQYF
TRBJ2-1 TRBV6-1 - - TGTGCCAGCAGTCCCACCGTGCAGGGCGGCTACAATGAGCAGTTCTTC CASSPTVQGGYNEQFF
TRBJ2-1 TRBV11-2 - few TGTGCCAGCAGAGAGACTGGGACGAAGCTTTTCAATGAGCAGTTCTTC CASRETGTKLFNEQFF
TRBJ1-1 TRBV29-1 - - TGCAGCGTTGCTTTGAACCTGAACACTGAAGCTTTCTTT CSVALNLNTEAFF